This T cell receptor (beta chain) was documented in a study of cytomegalovirus exposure and HLA in healthy donors. The table lists this clone with a few counts. The antigen is undetermined. In the PCR, 60 Vbeta and 13 Jbeta primers were used. Produced via immunoSEQ multiplex PCR; TCRdb's table is partial and in-frame only. Here the sample spans under 150,000 clones, approximately 72% being singletons. Germline assignment: CDR1 SGHVS and CDR2 FQNEAQ. V lost 5 bases, J lost 2 bases, and 9 bases lay in between. There are 13 residues in the CDR3. Broader study findings: There were a few CMV-associated chains whose specificity for CMV antigens was confirmed in vitro.

This sequence was found in a human donor in good health. The sample consisted of PBMCs. V is TRBV7-8 and J is TRBJ2-5; D remains ambiguous. The CDR3 is CASSEPLQETQYF. The CDR3 nucleotides are TGTGCCAGCAGCGAGCCCCTGCAAGAGACCCAGTACTTC.